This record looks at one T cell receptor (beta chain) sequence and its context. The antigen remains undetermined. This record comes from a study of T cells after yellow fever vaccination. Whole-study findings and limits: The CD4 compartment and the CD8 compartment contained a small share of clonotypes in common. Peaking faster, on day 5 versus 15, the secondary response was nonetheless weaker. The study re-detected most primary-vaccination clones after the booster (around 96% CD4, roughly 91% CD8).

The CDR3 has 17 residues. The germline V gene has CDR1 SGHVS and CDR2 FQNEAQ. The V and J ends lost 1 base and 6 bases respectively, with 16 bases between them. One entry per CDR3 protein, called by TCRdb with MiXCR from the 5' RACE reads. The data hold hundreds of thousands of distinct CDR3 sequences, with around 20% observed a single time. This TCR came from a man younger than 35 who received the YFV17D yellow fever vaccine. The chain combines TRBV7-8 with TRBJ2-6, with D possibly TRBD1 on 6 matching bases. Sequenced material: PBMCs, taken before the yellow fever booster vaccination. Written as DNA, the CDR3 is TGTGCCAGCAGCTTAGTGGCCCCAGGGGCGGAGGCCAACGTCCTGACTTTC. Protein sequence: CASSLVAPGAEANVLTF.